Listed here are 23 T cell receptor beta chains from one sample, sequenced in a study of blood T cell repertoires in COVID-19 (dated by TCRdb to 2020 to 2022). Libraries were built with the immunoSEQ multiplex PCR assay. TCRdb's version of the immuneACCESS table is confined to in-frame rearrangements and falls short of the full clone set. An unresolved V gene accounts for under half of the shortfall where checked; the remainder is of unknown origin. This sample comprises about 190,000 clones, 85% to 90% of them detected only once. The ten largest clones take up approximately 0.62% of the sample. Sequenced input: peripheral blood. These receptors all come from a man aged 50-59 years with acute or convalescent COVID-19.

The CDR3 loop is CASTPGTSGLSYNEQFF. CDR3 DNA: TGTGCCAGCACCCCCGGGACTAGCGGGCTCTCCTACAATGAGCAGTTCTTC. The J gene is TRBJ2-1, the V gene TRBV7-9, with TRBD2 matching 12 bases. The germline CDR1 and CDR2 sequences are SEHNR and FQNEAQ (reference sequence). V dropped 7 bases and J dropped 0; count of bases not matched to a gene: 7. CDR3 length: 17 residues.

This rearrangement joins TRBV19 to TRBJ1-3; D remains unclear. CDR3 size: 14 residues. The V gene lost 2 bases and the J gene lost 4 bases, with 9 bases spanning the gap. CDR1 and CDR2 from the germline V gene are LNHDA and SQIVND (reference sequence). The CDR3: CASSIRVQGNTIYF. CDR3 coding DNA: TGTGCCAGTAGTATAAGAGTTCAAGGAAACACCATATATTTT.

This chain connects TRBV5-1 to TRBJ2-3; 15 nucleotides match TRBD2. The CDR3 extends over 19 amino acids. Trimming removed 2 bases from V and 3 bases from J; junction bases left unmatched: 10. Germline CDR1 is SGHRS and CDR2 is YFSETQ. The CDR3 DNA is TGCGCCAGCAGCTTTCAACCGGGACTAGCGGGAGGACGAACAGATACGCAGTATTTT. It codes for CASSFQPGLAGGRTDTQYF.

The chain recombines TRBV28 with TRBJ1-5, with TRBD1 identical over 7 bases. The CDR3 loop spans 13 amino acids. Germline loops: CDR1 MDHEN, CDR2 SYDVKM. V lost 7 bases and J lost 7; bases outside the gene matches: 7. CDR3 residues: CASTRGRGQPQHF. The CDR3 bases are TGTGCCAGCACGAGGGGGCGAGGGCAGCCCCAGCATTTT.

V gene TRBV19 combines with J gene TRBJ1-5; D is undetermined. The germline V gene encodes CDR1 LNHDA and CDR2 SQIVND (reference sequence). V was trimmed by 7 bases and J by 1 base, leaving 14 bases between them. This CDR3 is 15 amino acids long. In DNA, the CDR3 is TGTGCCAGTACCCCATATATGGGCAGCAATCAGCCCCAGCATTTT. This encodes CASTPYMGSNQPQHF.

V and J are TRBV5-6 and TRBJ1-5; D is perhaps TRBD1 (6 bases). CDR3 length: 18 amino acids. Germline values: CDR1 SGHDT, CDR2 YYEEEE. V was cut by 2 bases and J by 2 bases, with 20 bases left in between. The CDR3 sequence: CASSFRAGAGFGNQPQHF. The DNA of the CDR3 is TGTGCCAGCAGCTTTCGGGCAGGGGCAGGATTTGGCAATCAGCCCCAGCATTTT.

The chain combines TRBV10-3 with TRBJ2-1; the D is unclear. The V and J ends lost 3 bases and 4 bases respectively, with 10 bases between them. CDR3 length equals 14 residues. CDR1 and CDR2 (germline): ENHRY, SYGVKD. This CDR3 is CAISELPEYNEQFF. CDR3 in DNA: TGTGCCATCAGTGAACTACCCGAATACAATGAGCAGTTCTTC.

This chain uses TRBV7-2 with TRBJ1-2; 8 nucleotides agree with TRBD1. The CDR3 totals 13 residues. With 5 bases clipped from V and 4 bases from J, the junction kept 3 bases outside the gene matches. From germline, CDR1 is SGHTA and CDR2 FQGNSA. The CDR3 DNA reads TGTGCCAGCAGCCAGGGGGCCAGCTATGGCTACACCTTC. This sequence encodes CASSQGASYGYTF.

This clone was detected only once. This chain links TRBV5-3 with TRBJ2-3; TRBD2 matches 13 bases. TRBV5-3 is placed among ORFs of uncertain function. This CDR3 spans 16 amino acids. Germline trimming cut 4 bases from V and 3 bases from J; bases unmatched to any gene: 5. CDR3 bases: TGTGCCAGAAGCCCTGGGACTAGCGGGGTTACAGATACGCAGTATTTT. Translating it yields CARSPGTSGVTDTQYF.

The chain joins TRBV27 to TRBJ1-1; D is possibly TRBD1 (6 bases). Trimming stripped 3 bases from V and 2 bases from J, with 13 bases between. Germline V CDR1 and CDR2: MNHEY, SMNVEV (reference sequence). This CDR3 comprises 15 residues. CDR3 loop: CASSFTGNLNTEAFF. DNA for the CDR3: TGTGCCAGCAGTTTCACAGGGAACCTAAACACTGAAGCTTTCTTT.

The rearrangement links TRBV5-6 to TRBJ2-3; 14 nucleotides match TRBD2. Germline V CDR1 and CDR2: SGHDT, YYEEEE. This CDR3 spans 19 amino acids. The junction had 14 bases not matched to a gene; V was cut back by 3 bases and J by 5 bases. The CDR3 loop reads CASSWGPGTSGRNLDTQYF. The CDR3, as DNA: TGTGCCAGCAGCTGGGGACCGGGGACTAGCGGGAGAAACTTAGATACGCAGTATTTT.

This chain joins TRBV5-8 and TRBJ1-4; D is ambiguous. CDR3 length: 15 residues. V shed 4 bases and J shed 0 bases, with 10 bases lying between them. CDR1 and CDR2 (germline): SGHTS, YDEGEE. Here the CDR3 DNA reads TGTGCCAGCAGCCGGACTGTTGCAACTAATGAAAAACTGTTTTTT. The encoded protein is CASSRTVATNEKLFF.

The chain joins TRBV28 to TRBJ1-5; D is perhaps TRBD1 (6 bases). The CDR3 spans 15 residues. Deletions cut 6 bases from V and 7 bases from J, with 19 bases between. The V gene's germline CDR1 is MDHEN and CDR2 SYDVKM. CDR3: CASSLGSTGWQPQHF. CDR3 sequence (DNA): TGTGCCAGCAGCTTAGGGTCTACAGGGTGGCAGCCCCAGCATTTT.

This chain links TRBV28 with TRBJ1-1; the D gene is possibly TRBD1 (5 bases). The CDR3 runs to 15 residues. Germline-derived CDR1 and CDR2 are MDHEN and SYDVKM. Trimming cost V 5 bases and J 3 bases, with 16 bases left between them. This CDR3 is CASSTPGHLDTEAFF. The DNA of the CDR3 is TGTGCCAGCAGTACCCCCGGACATCTGGACACTGAAGCTTTCTTT. The variable domain in full, with the rest retrieved from reference TRBV28 and TRBJ1-1, is DVKVTQSSRYLVKRTGEKVFLECVQDMDHENMFWYRQDPGLGLRLIYFSYDVKMKEKGDIPEGYSVSREKKERFSLILESASTNQTSMYLCASSTPGHLDTEAFFGQGTRLTVV.

The V call is TRBV28, the J call TRBJ2-5; TRBD2 is a possible D gene (6 bases). Germline V lookup: CDR1 MDHEN, CDR2 SYDVKM. Trimming took 1 base from V and 5 from J, leaving 11 bases between them. The CDR3 is made up of 14 amino acids. As DNA, the CDR3 is TGTGCCAGCAGTTTATCCCTCGCGGGGGAGACCCAGTACTTC. Translating it yields CASSLSLAGETQYF.

V and J are TRBV30 and TRBJ1-2; D gene ambiguous. V lost 4 bases and J 1 base, leaving 25 bases between the germline ends. Germline CDR1 and CDR2: GTSNPN and SVGIG (reference sequence). CDR3 size: 18 residues. The CDR3 reads CAWTPREAFTGFNYGYTF. The CDR3 bases are TGTGCCTGGACCCCCCGGGAGGCTTTCACCGGGTTTAACTATGGCTACACCTTC. The entire variable domain, with the rest obtained from reference TRBV30 and TRBJ1-2, is as follows: SQTIHQWPATLVQPVGSPLSLECTVEGTSNPNLYWYRQAAGRGLQLLFYSVGIGQISSEVPQNLSASRPQDRQFILSSKKLLLSDSGFYLCAWTPREAFTGFNYGYTFGSGTRLTVV.

V gene TRBV6-2 or TRBV6-3 combines with J gene TRBJ1-5; D remains ambiguous. Looked up from germline, CDR1 is MNHEY and CDR2 is SVGEGT. The CDR3 runs 16 residues. Trimming removed 5 bases from V and 0 bases from J, with 14 bases in between. DNA for the CDR3: TGTGCCAGCAGTCCACCGCTAGGAGTTAGCAATCAGCCCCAGCATTTT. Its translation is CASSPPLGVSNQPQHF.

This chain uses TRBV18 with TRBJ2-5, with D possibly TRBD1 on 6 matching bases. Germline V gene sequence: CDR1 KGHSH, CDR2 LQKENI. The CDR3 consists of 14 residues. The V gene lost 3 bases and the J gene lost 1 base, with 9 bases spanning the gap. The CDR3 reads CASSPMDSQETQYF. The CDR3 DNA follows: TGTGCCAGCTCACCTATGGACAGCCAAGAGACCCAGTACTTC.

The chain carries TRBV4-1 and TRBJ1-4; 7 nucleotides align to TRBD1. Trimming removed 4 bases from V and 8 bases from J; junction bases left unmatched: 10. Germline CDR1 and CDR2: MGHRA and YSYEKL. The CDR3 runs 15 residues. CDR3 sequence: CASSPLGRGQEKLFF. The CDR3 bases are TGCGCCAGCAGCCCCCTAGGAAGGGGGCAAGAAAAACTGTTTTTT.

The chain recombines TRBV28 with TRBJ2-5, with D possibly matching TRBD2 (5 bases). Germline V gene data show CDR1 as MDHEN and CDR2 as SYDVKM. Trimming pared 8 bases from V and 2 bases from J, leaving 15 bases between. This CDR3 region has 14 residues. The CDR3 reads CASHDTGMQETQYF. The CDR3 DNA follows: TGTGCCAGCCATGATACGGGGATGCAAGAGACCCAGTACTTC. Combining the CDR3 with reference TRBV28 and TRBJ2-5 gives the whole variable domain DVKVTQSSRYLVKRTGEKVFLECVQDMDHENMFWYRQDPGLGLRLIYFSYDVKMKEKGDIPEGYSVSREKKERFSLILESASTNQTSMYLCASHDTGMQETQYFGPGTRLLVL.

The chain carries TRBV2 and TRBJ1-2, with D maybe TRBD1 (5 bases). In germline, CDR1 is SNHLY, CDR2 FYNNEI. V lost 1 base and J lost 4, with 13 bases in between. CDR3 length equals 15 residues. The CDR3 protein is CASSEGAGLGYGYTF. CDR3 nucleotides: TGTGCCAGCAGTGAAGGGGCAGGGCTCGGCTATGGCTACACCTTC.

V usage is TRBV3-1 (or the pseudogene TRBV3-2) and J usage is TRBJ1-6, with D perhaps matching TRBD1 (6 bases). Germline V gene lookup returns CDR1 LGHDT and CDR2 YNNKEL (reference sequence). The ends were cut back, 4 bases at V and 2 bases at J, with 15 bases in the middle. This CDR3 has 17 amino acids. Here the CDR3 reads CASSLSGQGPYNSPLHF. The CDR3 nucleotides read TGTGCCAGCAGCCTCTCGGGACAAGGCCCCTATAATTCACCCCTCCACTTT.

CDR3 loop: CASSQGLYEQYF. The CDR3 bases are TGTGCCAGCAGCCAGGGGCTATACGAGCAGTACTTC. The chain links TRBV4-2 to TRBJ2-7; D possibly corresponds to TRBD1 (5 bases). The germline CDR1 and CDR2 sequences are LGHNA and YNFKEQ. V gave up 3 bases and J gave up 4 bases, with 7 bases separating them. CDR3 size: 12 residues.